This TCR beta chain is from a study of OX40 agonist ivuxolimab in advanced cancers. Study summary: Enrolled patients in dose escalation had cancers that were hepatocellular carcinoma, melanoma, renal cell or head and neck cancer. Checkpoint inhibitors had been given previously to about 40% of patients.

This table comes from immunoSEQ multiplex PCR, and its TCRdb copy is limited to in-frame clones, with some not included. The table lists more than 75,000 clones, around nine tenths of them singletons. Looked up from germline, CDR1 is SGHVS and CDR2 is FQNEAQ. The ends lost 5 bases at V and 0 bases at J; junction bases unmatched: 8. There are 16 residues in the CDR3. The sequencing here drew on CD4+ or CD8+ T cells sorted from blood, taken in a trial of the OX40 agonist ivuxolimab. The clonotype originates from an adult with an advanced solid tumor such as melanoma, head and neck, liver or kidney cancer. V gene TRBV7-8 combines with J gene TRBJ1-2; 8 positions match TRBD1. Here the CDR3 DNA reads TGTGCCAGCAGCCTGACTATGACAGGGGCTAACTATGGCTACACCTTC. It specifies CASSLTMTGANYGYTF.